The present T cell receptor beta chain was sequenced within a study of cytomegalovirus exposure and HLA in healthy donors (dated by TCRdb to about 2017). Background on the whole study: An earlier analysis of roughly 500 of the donors reported approximately 260 Gb of sequence data and 117 million unique TCR beta sequences obtained from about 170 million T cells. An early release covering roughly 600 HLA-typed donors comprised approximately 300 gigabases of sequencing data and around 85 million unique TCR sequences. Among the roughly 400 genotyped donors, 81% belonged to the genetic ancestry cluster associated with self-reported Caucasian donors. The study aimed to test whether cataloging public T cell receptors could reveal signatures of past pathogen exposure. Using immunosequencing, the study profiled T cell repertoires from 550 to 750 subjects and related those repertoires to cytomegalovirus serostatus. In addition to the first cohort of 666 subjects, a separate validation cohort of 100 to 150 different subjects was used. High-throughput TCR immunosequencing, statistical association of individual TCRs with disease status, and machine learning were combined to predict cytomegalovirus infection status. To study patterns of TCR occurrence, a later analysis re-analyzed previously published TCR beta repertoires from 700 or so donors and added high-resolution HLA genotyping. The later analysis used no new phenotypic data to find candidate immune exposures, relying instead on TCR beta sequences and their occurrence across donors. In an earlier analysis of 500 to 650 of the donors, high-throughput TCR beta sequencing was used to judge whether each TCR beta V gene segment behaved as functional or pseudogenic. Donor age, sex, ethnicity and CMV serostatus were collected together with the repertoire data. In a later genetic analysis, genome-wide SNP genotypes for about three fifths of the 666 donors were used, and that subset was treated as a discovery cohort. Every discovery cohort repertoire had been produced on one sequencing platform. Both class I and class II loci were covered by HLA typing, at four-digit resolution. Typing coverage differed by locus: A, B, C, DRB1 and DQB1 were typed in about 629-630 donors, DQA1 in about 510, DPA1 in around 610, and DPB1 in roughly 470. About five DR-DQ haplotypes were treated as single units for association and clustering because of strong linkage in the cohort. On average, approximately 250,000 unique TCR beta nucleotide sequences were sequenced per donor among a few hundred genotyped donors of the cohort, with roughly a sixth of those sequences being non-productive.

Libraries were constructed by the immunoSEQ multiplex PCR assay. The multiplex PCR relied on a mix of 60 forward primers for TCR Vbeta segments and 13 reverse primers for TCR Jbeta segments. A multiplex PCR assay on genomic DNA amplified the CDR3 region of rearranged TCR beta genes. The Illumina HiSeq System was used to sequence the amplified TCR beta libraries as 87-base-pair reads. As for the authors' bioinformatics: In a later analysis, 77 million or so unique TCR beta chains were counted across the roughly 610 repertoires, and roughly 10 million of these chains were shared by at least two donors. Raw reads were error-corrected and collapsed into unique sequences with a nearest-neighbor algorithm that merged closely related sequences to remove PCR and sequencing errors. V, D and J gene segments were assigned by aligning CDR3 sequences to IMGT reference sequences. For a sequence to be retained, at least a six-nucleotide match to both a V gene segment and a J gene segment was required. Rearrangements were called productive when the CDR3 lacked stop codons and stayed in frame with V and J; all others were non-productive. CDR3 was defined by IMGT convention, running from the second conserved V-encoded cysteine to the conserved J-encoded phenylalanine. The earlier analysis of some 540 of the donors excluded any sequence lacking an unambiguous match to a single V gene segment. In an earlier analysis of 587 of the donors, V segments were called functional above 56.7% productive rearrangements and were called segregating when the between-donor standard deviation exceeded 5%. A statistical classification framework was developed to diagnose cytomegalovirus status using the catalog of TCR beta chain sequences. In a later analysis, TCR nucleotide sequences were compared against IMGT/GENE-DB human TR gene sequences so that V and J genes could be assigned. In a later analysis, CDR3 sequences and most-parsimonious VDJ recombination scenarios were assigned using the TCRdist pipeline. A later analysis defined each TCR beta chain by its CDR3 amino acid sequence plus V-gene family, and excluded reads lacking a unique V-gene family. A later analysis removed over 500 highly shared, low-generation-probability nucleotide sequences to deal with suspected cross-contamination and a sequencing artifact. A later analysis calculated a clonal expansion index for each public chain from normalized within-repertoire ranks of inferred template counts. In a later analysis, generation probabilities were computed using a VDJ recombination model fitted to out-of-frame rearrangements, and the results were checked against IGoR. In a later analysis, hypergeometric tests were used to score TCR-TCR, TCR-HLA and TCR-CMV co-occurrence, with a repertoire-size bias correction applied to TCR pairs. In a later analysis, false discovery rates were estimated by permuting HLA or CMV assignments 20 times. In a later analysis, co-occurring TCRs were grouped using DBSCAN, and TCRdist sequence similarity was added for clustering within HLA-allele-positive subsets. Co-occurrence clustering excluded repertoires with fewer than 30,000 or more than 120,000 public chains, plus five with anomalous nucleotide sharing. TCRdb provides this immuneACCESS table in a form limited to in-frame rearrangements. Some clones are lacking; in checked studies, under half of them reflect an unresolved V gene, and why the rest are absent is not known. Clonal size and the V and J genes are those of that table, whereas D and trimming came from the DNA. The sample yields about 150,000 clones; roughly four fifths were counted once. Together, the top ten hold roughly 1.6% of the sample.

The investigation overall reported the following: In a later analysis, several top co-occurrence clusters were reported to appear linked to parvovirus B19, influenza, CMV and Epstein-Barr virus. In a later analysis, most CMV-associated TCR beta chains were found to appear HLA-restricted, with HLA associations seemingly driven largely by CMV exposure. A later genetic analysis reported fewer N-insertions in productive TCRs among donors in an Asian-associated ancestry cluster than the approximately 670-donor mean. According to the authors, the approach could potentially be generalized to other disease states and immunological phenotypes. Correlated functional status among segregating V segments might be attributable to linkage disequilibrium, but an unknown experimental factor could not be ruled out. Cytomegalovirus status was reported to be diagnosed by the classifier with high specificity and sensitivity in both the original and validation cohorts. When HLA alleles, especially DR and DQ, strongly co-occurred, TCR associations were difficult to assign to individual alleles. HLA typing was unavailable for some donors at each locus, so association tests used only the typed subset. Some IMGT-functional V segments, including TRBV6-2 and TRBV6-3, could not be told apart with the 87-base-pair reads, so those segments were excluded. In vitro tests confirmed that three of the cytomegalovirus-associated TCR beta chains recognize cytomegalovirus antigens. A later genetic analysis associated a missense DCLRE1C variant with V-gene and J-gene trimming of TCR beta chains, and an independent cohort replicated the association. At a false discovery rate of 0.05, a later analysis linked approximately 18,000 TCR beta sequences to specific HLA alleles. Across donors, most TCR sequences were observed very rarely, whereas some public TCRs were present in many individuals. Roughly uniform sequencing depth across donors was assumed in presence/absence analyses, although this assumption may not hold. In the study, 164 TCR beta chains were listed as associated with cytomegalovirus. A group of highly shared sequence variants was considered likely to be a technical artifact of the sequencing pipeline. An earlier analysis of roughly 570 of the donors showed that most TCR beta V segments appeared in productive rearrangements either about 90% or about 30% of the time, which broadly matched IMGT annotations. The cohort was sequenced for TCR beta chains only, and without alpha or paired-chain data the features that could be detected were limited. A further reported finding was that TCR beta sequences accurately predicted the HLA-A and HLA-B alleles for most subjects in the first cohort. Compared with equally common non-associated chains, HLA-associated TCR beta chains in a later analysis were more clonally expanded and had lower generation probabilities. Seventeen rarely observed V segments, including chromosome 9 orphons, were excluded from the earlier analysis of just under 600 of the donors because counts were too low. According to a later analysis, TCR association rates differed among HLA loci, with DRB1 alleles showing the most associated TCRs and HLA-C alleles showing the fewest. For the cohort, immune exposure information was limited to CMV serostatus.

In total, over 600 healthy bone marrow donors made up the cohort. All cohort members were sampled while nominally healthy, although unrecorded immune exposures were likely present. The donor was CMV seronegative and was included in the group of approximately 350 seronegative cohort members. Each donor provided a peripheral blood sample, and peripheral blood mononuclear cells were used for TCR beta sequencing. The Qiagen DNeasy Blood Extraction Kit was used to extract genomic DNA from the blood cell samples. Reading from cysteine to phenylalanine, the CDR3 counts 15 amino acids. Only CDR3 DNA is held: 45 bases, read in frame from base 1. The V end loses 2 bases and the J end loses 1 base, and a stretch of 9 bases separates them. Taken from the germline V gene, the CDR1 and CDR2 loops are MGHDK and SYGVNS. This clone was seen a handful of times. Its antigen specificity is not known. Per-base quality was not reported, and no clone a single base away is much larger than it.

The chain is made from TRBV25-1 and TRBJ1-3; the D gene cannot be resolved reliably. The sequenced sample was PBMCs. The sequence came from a man between 35 and 55 years old in good health and CMV-seronegative. The DNA sequence reads TGTGCCAGCAGTGAAGATCGGTTGTCTGGAAACACCATATATTTT. Translated, it gives CASSEDRLSGNTIYF.